A selection of T cell receptor beta chains follows, all from one sample in a study of blood T cell repertoires in COVID-19. The data were produced by immunoSEQ multiplex PCR, yet TCRdb's version contains in-frame clones alone and is incomplete. Of roughly 63,000 clones in the sample, 79% were seen once. The sample consisted of peripheral blood. The receptor source for this set is a human donor in a cohort sampled during active COVID-19. Both conserved end residues are part of each CDR3. Fields, in order: V gene, D gene, clone size, J gene, CDR3 DNA, CDR3 protein. D genes are given only for firm matches. A clone size is listed for some rows: how often the clone was seen (once, few, many), or a class if it is expanded.

TRBV7-3	TRBD1	.	TRBJ2-1	TGTGCCAGCAGCCCACAGGGGTTGAGGGACCACTCCGCCTACAATGAGCAGTTCTTC	CASSPQGLRDHSAYNEQFF
TRBV7-3	TRBD2	once	TRBJ2-2	TGTGCCAGCGGCAAACCTAGCGGGAGGGCCGCCGGGGAGCTGTTTTTT	CASGKPSGRAAGELFF
TRBV12-3/TRBV12-4	.	.	TRBJ2-1	TGTGCCAGCAGTTATACTAATACTGAGCAGTTCTTC	CASSYTNTEQFF
TRBV4-3	TRBD2	.	TRBJ2-1	TGCGCCAGCAGCCCCCGAGTAGCGGGAGGGTTCATGAATGAGCAGTTCTTC	CASSPRVAGGFMNEQFF
TRBV30	.	.	TRBJ2-2	TGTGCCTGGAGTAGGTCGAGGATCACCGGGGAGCTGTTTTTT	CAWSRSRITGELFF
TRBV6-6	.	.	TRBJ1-6	TGTGCCAGCAGTCGCGGGGACTCGAGCTCCTATAATTCACCCCTCCACTTT	CASSRGDSSSYNSPLHF
TRBV5-5	TRBD1	.	TRBJ1-1	TGTGCCAGCAGTCCCCTTCTAGGGCAGGGGGCTTCGGGTCTGGCTTTCTTT	CASSPLLGQGASGLAFF
TRBV11-2	.	.	TRBJ2-1	TGTGCCAGCAGCTGGGCAATCTACAATGAGCAGTTCTTC	CASSWAIYNEQFF
TRBV19	.	.	TRBJ2-3	TGTGCCAGTATTCCCCGGGGGGCTAGCACAGATACGCAGTATTTT	CASIPRGASTDTQYF
TRBV9	TRBD2	.	TRBJ2-7	TGTGCCAGCAGCGGACTAGCGGACGAGCAGTACTTC	CASSGLADEQYF
TRBV11-2	TRBD1	.	TRBJ1-1	TGTGCCAGCAGCCAAGCCGGGACAGGGGCTACTGAAGCTTTCTTT	CASSQAGTGATEAFF
TRBV7-2	TRBD2	.	TRBJ2-3	TGTGCCAGCAGCTTGAGTCTAGCGGGAGCAGATACGCAGTATTTT	CASSLSLAGADTQYF
TRBV4-1	.	.	TRBJ1-1	TGCGCCAGCAGCCACCCTCCAAGCCAGGCGAACACTGAAGCTTTCTTT	CASSHPPSQANTEAFF
TRBV19	.	.	TRBJ2-1	TGTGCCAGTAGGCGGAACAATGAGCAGTTCTTC	CASRRNNEQFF
TRBV7-3	.	.	TRBJ1-1	TGTGCCAGCAGCACAGGACCGAACACTGAAGCTTTCTTT	CASSTGPNTEAFF
TRBV29-1	.	.	TRBJ1-5	TGCAGCGTTGCCTGGGAGGGCCAGCCCCAGCATTTT	CSVAWEGQPQHF
TRBV11-2	.	few	TRBJ1-6	TGTGCCAGCAGCACCCTGCAGAATTCACCCCTCCACTTT	CASSTLQNSPLHF
TRBV5-6	TRBD1	.	TRBJ1-6	TGTGCCAGCAGCTGGGACAGATCATATAATTCACCCCTCCACTTT	CASSWDRSYNSPLHF
TRBV5-1	.	.	TRBJ1-6	TGCGCCAGCAGCTTGGCCGGAGCGGCCAGCTCCTATAATTCACCCCTCCACTTT	CASSLAGAASSYNSPLHF
TRBV9	.	few	TRBJ1-3	TGTGCCAGCAGCGAAGGACAGGGAAACACCATATATTTT	CASSEGQGNTIYF
TRBV7-3	.	.	TRBJ1-1	TGTGCCAGCAGCGCCTCTAAATACACTGAAGCTTTCTTT	CASSASKYTEAFF
TRBV3-1/TRBV3-2	TRBD2	.	TRBJ2-7	TGTGCCAGCACCCTACTAGCGGACGAGCAGTACTTC	CASTLLADEQYF
TRBV19	.	once	TRBJ1-3	TGTGCCAGTAGTATATCGGGGTATTGGAGCACCATATATTTT	CASSISGYWSTIYF
TRBV3-1/TRBV3-2	TRBD1	.	TRBJ1-6	TGTGCCAGCAGCCAAGGGGGACAGGGTGGTGATTCACCCCTCCACTTT	CASSQGGQGGDSPLHF
TRBV12-3/TRBV12-4	.	.	TRBJ2-7	TGTGCCAGCGGAGAGGGAAAAACCTACGAGCAGTACTTC	CASGEGKTYEQYF
TRBV28	TRBD1	.	TRBJ2-2	TGTGCCAGCAGCCTACAGGGGTTCACCGGGGAGCTGTTTTTT	CASSLQGFTGELFF
TRBV7-9	TRBD2	.	TRBJ2-3	TGTGCCAGCAGCCCCGGGACTAGCGGGGGAGGAGATACGCAGTATTTT	CASSPGTSGGGDTQYF
TRBV27	.	.	TRBJ2-7	TGTGCCAGCAGATCCGGACATTTCTACGAGCAGTACTTC	CASRSGHFYEQYF
TRBV7-2	.	.	TRBJ1-1	TGTGCCAGCAGCCCAAAGGGGCGCAGGGGGAACACTGAAGCTTTCTTT	CASSPKGRRGNTEAFF
TRBV30	.	.	TRBJ2-1	TGTGCCTGGAGTGTGCGCTATGAGCAGTTCTTC	CAWSVRYEQFF
TRBV6-5	.	.	TRBJ1-2	TGTGCCAGCACCGCCCGGGGGGGATTCTATGGCTACACCTTC	CASTARGGFYGYTF
TRBV27	TRBD1	once	TRBJ2-2	TGTGCCAGCAGTCTCCCGGGACAGGTAAGTCGGCGCACCGGGGAGCTGTTTTTT	CASSLPGQVSRRTGELFF
TRBV5-1	TRBD1	.	TRBJ1-5	TGCGCCAGCAGCATGACAGGGGGGGGCAATCAGCCCCAGCATTTT	CASSMTGGGNQPQHF
TRBV5-1	TRBD1	.	TRBJ2-3	TGCGCCAGCAGCTTGGAGGGACAGCGAAGCACAGATACGCAGTATTTT	CASSLEGQRSTDTQYF
TRBV5-1	.	.	TRBJ1-1	TGCGCCAGCAGCCCAGAGGCCGGGCCGGGAGTGAACACTGAAGCTTTCTTT	CASSPEAGPGVNTEAFF
TRBV27	.	.	TRBJ1-1	TGTGCCAGCAGTTTATATGGAAGTAGCAACACTGAAGCTTTCTTT	CASSLYGSSNTEAFF
TRBV6-5	.	.	TRBJ2-6	TGTGCCAGCGGCCTAGGGGGGGCTGGGGCCAACGTCCTGACTTTC	CASGLGGAGANVLTF
TRBV5-4	.	.	TRBJ2-1	TGTGCCAGCAGCCAGGGAGGGGGGTTCGACTCCTACAATGAGCAGTTCTTC	CASSQGGGFDSYNEQFF
TRBV28	.	.	TRBJ1-6	TGTGCCAGCAGCCAAGACAGAATTAATAATTCACCCCTCCACTTT	CASSQDRINNSPLHF
TRBV5-4	TRBD1	few	TRBJ1-1	TGTGCCAGCACCCAACAGACAGGGACGAACACTGAAGCTTTCTTT	CASTQQTGTNTEAFF